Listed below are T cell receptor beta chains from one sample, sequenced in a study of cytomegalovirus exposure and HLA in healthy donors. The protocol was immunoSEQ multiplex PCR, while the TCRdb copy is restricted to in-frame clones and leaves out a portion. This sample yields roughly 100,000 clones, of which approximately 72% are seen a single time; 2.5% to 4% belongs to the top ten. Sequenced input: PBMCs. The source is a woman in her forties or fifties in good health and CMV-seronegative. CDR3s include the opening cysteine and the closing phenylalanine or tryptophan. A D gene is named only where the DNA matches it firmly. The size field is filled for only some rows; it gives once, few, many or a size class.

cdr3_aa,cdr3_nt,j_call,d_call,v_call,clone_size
CASSQYLAGLTDTQYF,TGTGCCAGCAGCCAATATTTAGCGGGACTCACAGATACGCAGTATTTT,TRBJ2-3,TRBD2,TRBV5-6,.
CASSPTSGVGNEQFF,TGTGCCAGCAGCCCAACTAGCGGGGTAGGCAATGAGCAGTTCTTC,TRBJ2-1,TRBD2,TRBV9,.
CASSLSGGMTEAFF,TGTGCCAGCAGCTTAAGCGGGGGGATGACTGAAGCTTTCTTT,TRBJ1-1,.,TRBV7-8,.
CASSQGRSNQPQHF,TGTGCCAGCAGCCAGGGTAGGAGCAATCAGCCCCAGCATTTT,TRBJ1-5,.,TRBV7-8,.
CAWMGQGAAFF,TGTGCCTGGATGGGACAGGGGGCTGCTTTCTTT,TRBJ1-1,TRBD1,TRBV30,.
CASSEAGRWPYNEQFF,TGTGCCAGCAGTGAAGCGGGCAGGTGGCCCTACAATGAGCAGTTCTTC,TRBJ2-1,.,TRBV25-1,.
CASTTGGLTQYF,TGTGCCAGCACGACAGGGGGGTTAACGCAGTATTTT,TRBJ2-3,TRBD1,TRBV28,.
CASKAGQGNTEAFF,TGTGCCAGCAAAGCGGGACAGGGGAACACTGAAGCTTTCTTT,TRBJ1-1,TRBD1,TRBV6-4,.
CATSRDSRGGLYNSPLHF,TGTGCCACCAGCAGAGATAGTCGGGGGGGGCTATACAATTCACCCCTCCACTTT,TRBJ1-6,.,TRBV15,.
CASSRAGGETQYF,TGCGCCAGCAGCCGCGCAGGGGGAGAGACCCAGTACTTC,TRBJ2-5,TRBD1,TRBV4-1,.
CASSFDWSSGNTIYF,TGTGCCAGCAGCTTCGATTGGAGCTCTGGAAACACCATATATTTT,TRBJ1-3,.,TRBV5-5,.
CASSLGTEQNQPQHF,TGTGCCAGCAGCCTAGGGACAGAACAGAATCAGCCCCAGCATTTT,TRBJ1-5,TRBD1,TRBV13,.
CAWSRRSEAFF,TGTGCCTGGAGCCGCAGGTCAGAAGCTTTCTTT,TRBJ1-1,.,TRBV30,.
CASSEAWGGGANVLTF,TGTGCCAGCAGTGAAGCATGGGGAGGCGGGGCCAACGTCCTGACTTTC,TRBJ2-6,.,TRBV6-1,few
CSVVARGQETQYF,TGCAGCGTTGTCGCTCGGGGGCAAGAGACCCAGTACTTC,TRBJ2-5,.,TRBV29-1,once
CASSLAGQGAVNEQFF,TGTGCCAGCAGCTTAGCGGGACAGGGGGCCGTCAATGAGCAGTTCTTC,TRBJ2-1,TRBD1,TRBV7-2,.
CASSLVGTGIHEQYF,TGTGCCAGCAGCTTAGTGGGGACAGGGATCCACGAGCAGTACTTC,TRBJ2-7,TRBD1,TRBV7-9,.
CASSLVGQSGYTF,TGTGCCAGCAGCTTGGTGGGGCAGTCTGGCTACACCTTC,TRBJ1-2,.,TRBV5-6,few
CASSSGSNQPQHF,TGTGCCAGTAGCTCGGGGAGCAATCAGCCCCAGCATTTT,TRBJ1-5,.,TRBV19,.
CASSFNQGQFF,TGTGCCAGCAGCTTTAACCAGGGGCAGTTCTTC,TRBJ2-1,.,TRBV7-4,.
CAIGQGAPTGELFF,TGTGCCATCGGGCAGGGGGCGCCCACCGGGGAGCTGTTTTTT,TRBJ2-2,TRBD1,TRBV10-3,.
CASSEGLVRIYEQYF,TGTGCCAGCAGTGAGGGACTAGTTAGGATCTACGAGCAGTACTTC,TRBJ2-7,TRBD2,TRBV6-1,.
CASSQGTGGEQYF,TGTGCCAGCAGCCAAGGTACGGGGGGCGAGCAGTACTTC,TRBJ2-7,TRBD2,TRBV14,.